This T cell receptor (beta chain) was retrieved from a study of cytomegalovirus exposure and HLA in healthy donors (TCRdb year 2017). Regarding the complete study: According to an earlier analysis of 587 of the donors, about 180 million T cells yielded roughly 100 million unique TCR beta sequences and approximately 280 Gb of sequence data. To predict cytomegalovirus infection status, the study combined high-throughput TCR immunosequencing, statistical association of individual TCRs with disease status, and machine learning. Class I and class II HLA loci were covered by the typing at four-digit resolution. Donor age, sex, ethnicity and CMV serostatus were compiled together with the repertoire data. A separate validation cohort of about 110 different subjects was used in addition to the approximately 700-subject first cohort. Typing coverage differed by locus: A, B, C, DRB1 and DQB1 were typed in roughly 620-630 donors, DQA1 in 500 to 550, DPA1 in some 610, and DPB1 in approximately 450. An early release that covered some 630 HLA-typed donors contained approximately 300 gigabases of sequencing data and tens of millions of unique TCR sequences. Every repertoire in the discovery cohort had been generated on one and the same sequencing platform. On average, roughly 250,000 unique TCR beta nucleotide sequences were sequenced per donor among a few hundred genotyped donors of the cohort, with about 19% of those sequences being non-productive. The genetic ancestry cluster associated with self-reported Caucasian donors included 81% of the roughly 400 genotyped donors. The study profiled the T cell repertoires of hundreds of subjects by immunosequencing and related them to cytomegalovirus serostatus. The study aimed to test whether cataloging public T cell receptors could reveal signatures of past pathogen exposure. In the later analysis, no new phenotypic data were used to find candidate immune exposures; instead, reliance was placed on TCR beta sequences and their occurrence across donors. In an earlier analysis of about 590 of the donors, high-throughput TCR beta sequencing was used to judge whether each TCR beta V gene segment behaved as functional or pseudogenic. A handful of DR-DQ haplotypes were handled as single units for association and clustering because linkage in the cohort was strong. A later analysis re-analyzed previously published TCR beta repertoires from 666 donors and added high-resolution HLA genotyping to study TCR occurrence patterns. In a later genetic analysis, genome-wide SNP genotypes for about 65% of the 666 donors were used, and that subset was treated as a discovery cohort. Broader findings and caveats from the paper: Because counts were too low, roughly 18 rarely observed V segments, including chromosome 9 orphons, were left out of the earlier analysis of 587 of the donors. Because HLA typing was missing for some donors at each locus, association tests included only the typed subset. The sequencing pipeline was judged likely to have produced a cluster of highly shared sequence variants as a technical artifact. Correlated functional status among segregating V segments might reflect linkage disequilibrium, but an unknown experimental factor could not be ruled out. In an earlier analysis of 500 to 650 of the donors, most TCR beta V segments appeared in productive rearrangements about 90% or about 30% of the time, broadly matching IMGT annotations. Most TCR sequences were observed very rarely across donors, whereas some public TCRs were present in many individuals. At a false discovery rate of 0.05, a later analysis linked about 16,000 TCR beta sequences to specific HLA alleles. The only immune exposure information available for the cohort was CMV serostatus. Strong co-occurrence of HLA alleles, especially DR and DQ, made assigning TCR associations to individual alleles difficult. In a later analysis, most CMV-associated TCR beta chains were found to appear HLA-restricted, with HLA associations seemingly driven largely by CMV exposure. A later analysis found that HLA-associated TCR beta chains were more clonally expanded and had lower generation probabilities than equally common non-associated chains. A few of the identified cytomegalovirus-associated TCR beta chains were confirmed in vitro to be specific for cytomegalovirus antigens. The study gave a list of about 160 TCR beta chains associated with cytomegalovirus. In a later analysis, the rate of TCR association differed among HLA loci, with DRB1 alleles having the most associated TCRs and HLA-C alleles having the fewest. A further reported finding was that TCR beta sequences accurately predicted the HLA-A and HLA-B alleles for most subjects in the first cohort. A later genetic analysis reported fewer N-insertions in productive TCRs among donors in an Asian-associated ancestry cluster than the approximately 700-donor mean. The classifier was reported to diagnose cytomegalovirus status with high specificity and sensitivity in both the original cohort and the validation cohort. V-gene and J-gene trimming of TCR beta chains was associated with a missense DCLRE1C variant in a later genetic analysis, and the association was replicated in an independent cohort. It was suggested by the authors that the approach could potentially be generalized to other disease states and immunological phenotypes. A later analysis reported that several top co-occurrence clusters appeared linked to parvovirus B19, influenza, CMV and Epstein-Barr virus. Presence/absence analyses assumed roughly uniform sequencing depth across donors, an assumption that may not hold. This cohort had only TCR beta chains sequenced, and the lack of alpha or paired-chain data limited which features could be detected.

Remarks on this clone: The antigen it recognizes is unknown. No qualities accompany the bases; no much larger clone lies one base away.

Libraries were built with the immunoSEQ multiplex PCR assay. For the multiplex PCR, a mixture combining 60 forward primers for TCR Vbeta segments and 13 reverse primers for TCR Jbeta segments was used. The CDR3 region of rearranged TCR beta genes was amplified from genomic DNA by a multiplex PCR assay. On the Illumina HiSeq System, the amplified TCR beta libraries were sequenced as 87-base-pair reads. For the original study's pipeline: A later analysis counted about 80 million unique TCR beta chains across the 550 to 800 repertoires, and around 9.9 million of these chains were shared by at least two donors. Raw reads were error-corrected and collapsed into unique sequences by a nearest-neighbor algorithm in which closely related sequences were merged to remove PCR and sequencing errors. V, D and J gene segments were assigned by aligning CDR3 sequences to IMGT reference sequences. Each retained sequence needed at least a six-nucleotide match to both a V gene segment and a J gene segment. A rearrangement counted as productive if the CDR3 had no stop codons and remained in frame with V and J, and every other rearrangement counted as non-productive. Following IMGT convention, CDR3 was defined as the stretch from the second conserved V-encoded cysteine up to the conserved J-encoded phenylalanine. The earlier analysis of about 640 of the donors excluded any sequence lacking an unambiguous match to a single V gene segment. In an earlier analysis of roughly 600 of the donors, a V segment was called functional when productive rearrangements were above 56.7%, and segregating when the standard deviation between donors exceeded 5%. A statistical classification framework was built for diagnosing cytomegalovirus status from the catalog of TCR beta chain sequences. V and J gene assignment, in a later analysis, came from comparing TCR nucleotide sequences with IMGT/GENE-DB human TR gene sequences. In a later analysis, CDR3 sequences and most-parsimonious VDJ recombination scenarios were assigned using the TCRdist pipeline. A later analysis defined each TCR beta chain by its CDR3 amino acid sequence plus V-gene family, and excluded reads lacking a unique V-gene family. As a way to deal with suspected cross-contamination and a sequencing artifact, a later analysis dropped hundreds of nucleotide sequences that were highly shared and had low generation probability. For each public chain, a later analysis derived a clonal expansion index from normalized ranks of inferred template counts within each repertoire. A later analysis computed generation probabilities with a VDJ recombination model fitted to out-of-frame rearrangements, and checked the results against IGoR. In a later analysis, hypergeometric tests were used to score TCR-TCR, TCR-HLA and TCR-CMV co-occurrence, with a repertoire-size bias correction applied to TCR pairs. A later analysis estimated false discovery rates by permuting HLA or CMV assignments 20 times. In a later analysis, co-occurring TCRs were grouped using DBSCAN, with TCRdist sequence similarity added in when clustering inside HLA-allele-positive subsets. Repertoires with fewer than 30,000 or more than 120,000 public chains, plus five repertoires with anomalous nucleotide sharing, were excluded from co-occurrence clustering. Drawn from immuneACCESS, this table holds only the in-frame rearrangements with V and J called that TCRdb kept. Clones are partly lost; checked studies trace under half to an unresolved V gene and leave the rest unexplained. V and J calls and clone size are given by that table; D and trimming were obtained from the DNA. This sample is represented by roughly 190,000 clones; about 85% of them were singletons. The ten biggest clones cover roughly 1.6% of the sample.

The cohort comprised around 700 healthy bone marrow donors. All cohort members were sampled while nominally healthy, although unrecorded immune exposures were likely present. The donor was CMV seronegative and was included in the group of 352 seronegative cohort members. Each donor provided a peripheral blood sample, and peripheral blood mononuclear cells were used for TCR beta sequencing. Genomic DNA was extracted from the blood cell samples with the Qiagen DNeasy Blood Extraction Kit. Source material: PBMCs. This sequence originates from a woman between 45 and 60 years old in good health and CMV-seronegative.

The DNA reads as follows: TGCGCCAGCAGCGCGGGACAGGGAGGGTCTGGGGCCAACGTCCTGACTTTC. It translates to CASSAGQGGSGANVLTF. The chain joins TRBV5-1 to TRBJ2-6, with 9 bases aligning to TRBD1. The CDR3 sequence holds 17 residues, the cysteine and phenylalanine included. The read is trimmed to its CDR3 DNA, 51 bases read in frame from base 1. Compared with germline, V lacks 4 bases and J lacks 1 base; bases without a gene match: 6. CDR1 and CDR2, looked up from the germline V gene, are SGHRS and YFSETQ.